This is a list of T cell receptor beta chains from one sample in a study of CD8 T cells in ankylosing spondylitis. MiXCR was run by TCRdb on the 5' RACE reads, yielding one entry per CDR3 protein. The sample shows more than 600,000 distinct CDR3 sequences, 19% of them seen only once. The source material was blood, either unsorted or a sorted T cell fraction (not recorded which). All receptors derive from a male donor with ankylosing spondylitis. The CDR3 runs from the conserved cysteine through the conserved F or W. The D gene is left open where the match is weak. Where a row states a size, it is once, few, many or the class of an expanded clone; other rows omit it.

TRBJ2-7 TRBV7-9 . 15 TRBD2 TGTGCCAGCAGCTTACAGCGGGGGGGCCTATACGAGCAGTACTTC CASSLQRGGLYEQYF
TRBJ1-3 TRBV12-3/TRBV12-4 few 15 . TGTGCCAGCAGTTTTAGGGGTGTGTCTGGAAACACCATATATTTT CASSFRGVSGNTIYF
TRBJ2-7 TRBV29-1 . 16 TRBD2 TGCAGCGTCATGGGACTAGCGGAGGGAATTTTCTACGAGCAGTACTTC CSVMGLAEGIFYEQYF
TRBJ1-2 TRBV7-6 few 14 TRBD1 TGTGCCAGCAGCTTCTACAGGGGAGAAAATGGCTACACCTTC CASSFYRGENGYTF
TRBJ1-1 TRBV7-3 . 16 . TGTGCCAGCAGCCGTGCGGGGGTAGGCGCGAACACTGAAGCTTTCTTT CASSRAGVGANTEAFF
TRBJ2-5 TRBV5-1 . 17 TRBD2 TGCGCCAGCAGCTTGGCTAGCGGGGTACAGTACCAAGAGACCCAGTACTTC CASSLASGVQYQETQYF
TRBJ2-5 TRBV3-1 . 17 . TGTGCCAGCAGCCAAGGCTTTAGGAGGATAGGCAAAGAGACCCAGTACTTC CASSQGFRRIGKETQYF
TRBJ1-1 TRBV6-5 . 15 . TGTGCCAGCAGTTACTCGAGGCAGGGTGTATCTGAAGCTTTCTTT CASSYSRQGVSEAFF
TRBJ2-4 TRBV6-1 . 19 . TGTGCCAGCAGCCGAAGGGGGGAGACAGGAGTTTTAGCCAAAAACATTCAGTACTTC CASSRRGETGVLAKNIQYF
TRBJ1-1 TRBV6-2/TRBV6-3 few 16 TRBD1 TGTGCCAGCAGTTACCCTACTGGGACAGGGGAAACTGAAGCTTTCTTT CASSYPTGTGETEAFF
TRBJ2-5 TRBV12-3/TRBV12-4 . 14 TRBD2 TGTGCCAGCAGTTGGAGACTAGCGGGGGAGACCCAGTACTTC CASSWRLAGETQYF
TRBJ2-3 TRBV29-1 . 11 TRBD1 TGCAGCGCTACAGGGGAAGATACGCAGTATTTT CSATGEDTQYF
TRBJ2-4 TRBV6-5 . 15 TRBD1 TGTGCCAGCAGTTACTCTTGGACAGGGGAAAACATTCAGTACTTC CASSYSWTGENIQYF
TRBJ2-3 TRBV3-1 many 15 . TGTGCCACCTCTTGGGGGCGGACAGTTACAGATACGCAGTATTTT CATSWGRTVTDTQYF
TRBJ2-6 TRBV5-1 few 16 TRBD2 TGCGCCAGCAGCACAACGGGGGGGGCTGGGGCCAACGTCCTGACTTTC CASSTTGGAGANVLTF
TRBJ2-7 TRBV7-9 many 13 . TGTGCCAGCAGCCCCAGGGTTACCTACGAGCAGTACTTC CASSPRVTYEQYF
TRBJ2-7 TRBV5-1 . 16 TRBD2 TGCGCCAGCAGCCCGAAGGGAGGGGACCTCTCCTACGAGCAGTACTTC CASSPKGGDLSYEQYF
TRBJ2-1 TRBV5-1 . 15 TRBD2 TGCGCCAGCAGCCCCCGGGGGGGCCTAGGAGATGAGCAGTTCTTC CASSPRGGLGDEQFF
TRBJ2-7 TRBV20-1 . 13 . TGCAGTGCTCCAAAGACCGACTCCTACGAGCAGTACTTC CSAPKTDSYEQYF
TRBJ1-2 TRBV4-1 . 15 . TGCGCCAGCAGCCAAGTGGGTGTCCCTAACTATGGCTACACCTTC CASSQVGVPNYGYTF
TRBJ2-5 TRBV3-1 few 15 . TGTGCCAGCAGCCAAGATCATGCGACTACTGAGACCCAGTACTTC CASSQDHATTETQYF
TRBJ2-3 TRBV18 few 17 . TGTGCCAGCTCACCACCGTTCGGGACAAAAAGCACAGATACGCAGTATTTT CASSPPFGTKSTDTQYF
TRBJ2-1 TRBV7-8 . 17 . TGTGCCAGCAGCCTGTCGGGTGGCTCTGTCTCCTACAATGAGCAGTTCTTC CASSLSGGSVSYNEQFF
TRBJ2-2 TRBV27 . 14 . TGTGCCAGCAGTTTACAGTACTACACCGGGGAGCTGTTTTTT CASSLQYYTGELFF
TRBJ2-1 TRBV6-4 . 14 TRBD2 TGTGCCAGCAGTGCTGGCGGGGGGGCCGGCGAGCAGTTCTTC CASSAGGGAGEQFF
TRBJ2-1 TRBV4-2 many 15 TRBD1 TGTGCCAGCAGCAACACCTGGACAGGGACGAAGCAGCAGTTCTTC CASSNTWTGTKQQFF
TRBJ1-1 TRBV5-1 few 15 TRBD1 TGCGCCAGCAGCATGTTACAGGGGATGAACACTGAAGCTTTCTTT CASSMLQGMNTEAFF
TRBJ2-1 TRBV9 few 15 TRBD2 TGTGCCAGCAGCGTATTGGGGGGGACGCGGAATGAGCAGTTCTTC CASSVLGGTRNEQFF
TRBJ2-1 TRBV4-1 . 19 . TGCGCCAGCAGCCAACCCAGGGGGCGGGGGGCCGGGGGTTACAATGAGCAGTTCTTC CASSQPRGRGAGGYNEQFF
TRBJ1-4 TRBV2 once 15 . TGTGCCAGCACCCGATGGGATGCGGCTAATGAAAAACTGTTTTTT CASTRWDAANEKLFF
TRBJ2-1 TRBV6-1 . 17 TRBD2 TGTGCCAGCAGCCGACTAGCGGGAGGCAGCTCCTACAATGAGCAGTTCTTC CASSRLAGGSSYNEQFF
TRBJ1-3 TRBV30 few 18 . TGTGCCTGGAGTATCACAGACAGAACTAAAAACTCTGGAAACACCATATATTTT CAWSITDRTKNSGNTIYF
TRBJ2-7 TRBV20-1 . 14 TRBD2 TGCAGTGCTATCCTGACTAGCGGGGTCTACGAGCAGTACTTC CSAILTSGVYEQYF